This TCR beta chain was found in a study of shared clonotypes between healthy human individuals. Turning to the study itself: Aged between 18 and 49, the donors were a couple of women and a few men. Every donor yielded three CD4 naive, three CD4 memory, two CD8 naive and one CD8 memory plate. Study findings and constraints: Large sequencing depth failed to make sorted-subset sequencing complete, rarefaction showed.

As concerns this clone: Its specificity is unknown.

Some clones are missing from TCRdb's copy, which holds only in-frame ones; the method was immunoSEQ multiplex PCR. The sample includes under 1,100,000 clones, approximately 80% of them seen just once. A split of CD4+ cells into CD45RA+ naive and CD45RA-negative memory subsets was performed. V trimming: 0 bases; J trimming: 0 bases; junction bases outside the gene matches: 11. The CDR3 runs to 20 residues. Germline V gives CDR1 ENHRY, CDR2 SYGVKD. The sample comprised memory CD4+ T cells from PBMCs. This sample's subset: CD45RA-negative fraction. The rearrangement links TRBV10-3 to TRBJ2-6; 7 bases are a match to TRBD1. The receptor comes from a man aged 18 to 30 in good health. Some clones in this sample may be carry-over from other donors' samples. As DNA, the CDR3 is TGTGCCATCAGTGAGTCGTCGAGGCAGGGGGTCCACTCTGGGGCCAACGTCCTGACTTTC. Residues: CAISESSRQGVHSGANVLTF.